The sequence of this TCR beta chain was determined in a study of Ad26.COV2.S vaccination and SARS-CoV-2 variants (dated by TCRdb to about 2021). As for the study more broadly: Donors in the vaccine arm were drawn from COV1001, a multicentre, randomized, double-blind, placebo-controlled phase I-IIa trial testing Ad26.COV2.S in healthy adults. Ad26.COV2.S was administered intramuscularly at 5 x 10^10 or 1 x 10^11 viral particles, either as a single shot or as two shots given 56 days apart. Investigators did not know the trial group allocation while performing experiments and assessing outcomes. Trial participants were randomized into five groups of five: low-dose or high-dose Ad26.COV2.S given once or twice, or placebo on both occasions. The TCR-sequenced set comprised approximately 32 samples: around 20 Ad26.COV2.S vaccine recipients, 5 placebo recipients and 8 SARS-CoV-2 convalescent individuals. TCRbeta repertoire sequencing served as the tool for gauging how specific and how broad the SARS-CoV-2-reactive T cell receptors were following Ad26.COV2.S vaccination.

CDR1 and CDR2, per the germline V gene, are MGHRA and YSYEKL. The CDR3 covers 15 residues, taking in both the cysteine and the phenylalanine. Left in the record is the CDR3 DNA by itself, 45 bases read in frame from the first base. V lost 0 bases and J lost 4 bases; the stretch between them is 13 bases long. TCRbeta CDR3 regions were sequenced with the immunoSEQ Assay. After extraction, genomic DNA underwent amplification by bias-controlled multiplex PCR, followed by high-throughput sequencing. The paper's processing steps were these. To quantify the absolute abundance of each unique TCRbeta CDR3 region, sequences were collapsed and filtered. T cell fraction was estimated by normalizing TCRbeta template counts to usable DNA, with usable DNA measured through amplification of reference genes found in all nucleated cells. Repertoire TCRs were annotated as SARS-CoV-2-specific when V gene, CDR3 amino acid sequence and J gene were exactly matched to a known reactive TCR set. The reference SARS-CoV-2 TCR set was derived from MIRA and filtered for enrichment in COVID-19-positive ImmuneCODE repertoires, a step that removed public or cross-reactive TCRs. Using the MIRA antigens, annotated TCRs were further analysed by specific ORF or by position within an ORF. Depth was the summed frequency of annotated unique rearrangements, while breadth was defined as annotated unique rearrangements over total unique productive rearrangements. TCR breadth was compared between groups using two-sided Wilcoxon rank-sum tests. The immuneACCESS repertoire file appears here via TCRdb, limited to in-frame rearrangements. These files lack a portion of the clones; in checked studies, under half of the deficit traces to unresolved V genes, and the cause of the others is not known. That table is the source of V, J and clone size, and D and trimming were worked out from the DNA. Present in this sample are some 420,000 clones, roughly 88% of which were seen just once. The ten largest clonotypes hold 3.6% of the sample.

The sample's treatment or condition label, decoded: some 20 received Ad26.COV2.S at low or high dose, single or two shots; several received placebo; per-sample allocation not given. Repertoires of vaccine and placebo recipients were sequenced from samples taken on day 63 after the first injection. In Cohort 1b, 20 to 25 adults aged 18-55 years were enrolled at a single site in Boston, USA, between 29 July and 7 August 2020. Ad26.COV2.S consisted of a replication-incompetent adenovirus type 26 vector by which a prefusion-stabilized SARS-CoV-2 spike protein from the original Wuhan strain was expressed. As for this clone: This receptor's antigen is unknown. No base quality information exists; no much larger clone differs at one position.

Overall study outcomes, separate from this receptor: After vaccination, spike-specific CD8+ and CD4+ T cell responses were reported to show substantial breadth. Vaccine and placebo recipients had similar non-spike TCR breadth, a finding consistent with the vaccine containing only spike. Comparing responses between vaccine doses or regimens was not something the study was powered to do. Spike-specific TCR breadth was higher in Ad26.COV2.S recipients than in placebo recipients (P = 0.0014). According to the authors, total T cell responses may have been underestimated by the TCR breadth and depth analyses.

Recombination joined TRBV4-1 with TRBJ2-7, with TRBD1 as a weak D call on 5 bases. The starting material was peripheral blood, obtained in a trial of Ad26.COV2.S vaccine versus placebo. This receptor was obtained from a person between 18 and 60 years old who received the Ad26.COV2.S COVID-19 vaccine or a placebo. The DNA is TGCGCCAGCAGCCAAGATTCTAGGACACATTACGAGCAGTACTTC. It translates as CASSQDSRTHYEQYF.